The TCR beta chain described here comes from a study of T cell changes during pregnancy in multiple sclerosis. Germline lookup yields CDR1 SEHNR and CDR2 FQNEAQ (reference sequence). This CDR3 is built from 15 residues. The junction had 4 bases not matched to a gene; V was cut back by 3 bases and J by 5 bases. Data came from immunoSEQ multiplex PCR; TCRdb stores just in-frame clones and leaves some out. The table lists 40,000 to 50,000 clones, 89% of them singletons. This chain uses TRBV7-9 with TRBJ2-7, with TRBD2 identical over 13 bases. The TCR originated in a female donor with multiple sclerosis, enrolled in a pregnancy study. The sequences come from CD4+ T cells from peripheral blood mononuclear cells, collected in the first trimester of pregnancy. The chain's CDR3 is CASSFFGLAGDEQYF. CDR3 nucleotide sequence: TGTGCCAGCAGCTTTTTCGGACTAGCGGGAGACGAGCAGTACTTC.